Below, one T cell receptor beta chain is given with its context. With a much larger clone just one base away, this may be a read error. The germline V gene has CDR1 SGHAT and CDR2 FQNNGV. The CDR3 covers 12 residues. The data originate from a study of CD8+CD57+ T cells in acquired aplastic anemia. Genomic DNA, the template, was used for profiling of the TCR beta VDJ and CDR3. TCRdb processed the reads anew with MiXCR; each CDR3 protein has one entry. The repertoire consists of over 150,000 distinct CDR3 sequences, with around 60% occurring once and the leading ten covering more than 40%. In patients chosen for sequencing, flow cytometry had shown CD8+CD57+ cell expansion.

The source material was sorted CD4+, CD8+, or CD8+CD57+ T cells (not recorded which) from PBMCs. The J gene is TRBJ1-3, the V gene TRBV11-2; D is uncertain. The origin of this receptor is a human donor with aplastic anemia. This CDR3 reads CASSFSGDTIYF. CDR3 coding DNA: TGTGCCAGCAGCTTCTCTGGAGACACCATATATTTT.